This T cell receptor beta chain comes out of a study of blood T cell repertoires in COVID-19. Study context: Specimens from acute and convalescent COVID-19 originated in the United States, Italy and Spain. T cells, B-cell-depleted T cells, or PBMCs provided the cDNA or gDNA that served as material.

The CDR3 has 17 amino acids. Trimming at V came to 4 bases and at J to 1 base, leaving 7 bases not matched to a gene. Germline assignment: CDR1 LGHNA and CDR2 YNFKEQ. As handled by the study authors: By means of reference gene primer amplification, nucleated cell counts were estimated. The method was immunoSEQ multiplex PCR; TCRdb's version includes in-frame clones alone and lacks a portion of them. V and J calls plus clone size are reproduced from that table; the DNA served to infer D and trimming. The data show about 220,000 clones, about 80% seen once. The source of this sequence is a woman between 55 and 75 years old with acute or convalescent COVID-19. Sequenced: peripheral blood. The V and J genes are TRBV4-2 and TRBJ2-3; 11 bases fit TRBD2. The CDR3 reads CASSLPLAGGRTDTQYF. The CDR3 DNA reads TGTGCCAGCAGCCTCCCTCTAGCGGGGGGCCGCACAGATACGCAGTATTTT.